The rows below give T cell receptor beta chains drawn from one sample of a study of blood T cell repertoires in COVID-19. The data were produced by immunoSEQ multiplex PCR, yet TCRdb's version contains in-frame clones alone and is incomplete. The data hold 380,000 or so clones, with 80% to 90% observed a single time. Sequencing was carried out using peripheral blood. All receptors derive from a man in his forties with acute or convalescent COVID-19. Each CDR3 is given without its conserved first and last residue. The order of the fields is CDR3 protein, V gene.

CDR3 protein: ASSRGFRGREDEQY
V gene: TRBV3-1/TRBV3-2

CDR3 protein: ASSRGRVYGYT
V gene: TRBV11-2

CDR3 protein: ASRSGLAGLYEQY
V gene: TRBV9

CDR3 protein: ASSLVGGQAFNYGYT
V gene: TRBV7-2

CDR3 protein: ASSVAGDGSPLH
V gene: TRBV10-2

CDR3 protein: ASNPRTLHSAGELF
V gene: TRBV6-2/TRBV6-3

CDR3 protein: ASSPPLAGSSYEQY
V gene: TRBV4-2

CDR3 protein: ASSQLGQEREKLF
V gene: TRBV14

CDR3 protein: ASSPYGGSGNTIY
V gene: TRBV4-2

CDR3 protein: ASSLYTSGNSPLH
V gene: TRBV18

CDR3 protein: ASSLSMGAGNQPQH
V gene: TRBV27

CDR3 protein: ASSRQTTVYLSGNTIY
V gene: TRBV11-2

CDR3 protein: ASRHTPAGEYGYT
V gene: TRBV19

CDR3 protein: ASSLNRDYGYT
V gene: TRBV5-8

CDR3 protein: ASSATGATVPV
V gene: TRBV2

CDR3 protein: ASSLGSGYGTQY
V gene: TRBV28

CDR3 protein: ASSQGQAAGGNQPQH
V gene: TRBV4-1

CDR3 protein: ASSRGGYNEQF
V gene: TRBV7-7

CDR3 protein: ASSQGATGGLF
V gene: TRBV28

CDR3 protein: ASSQGTGNYGYT
V gene: TRBV3-1/TRBV3-2

CDR3 protein: AITSGNYGYT
V gene: TRBV10-3

CDR3 protein: ASSYSRLADVRPDTQY
V gene: TRBV6-2/TRBV6-3

CDR3 protein: ASSLRDSTDTQY
V gene: TRBV5-1

CDR3 protein: ASSRDRTYYGYT
V gene: TRBV6-5

CDR3 protein: ASSAFATSGAQETQY
V gene: TRBV4-1

CDR3 protein: ASSTLRRDTQY
V gene: TRBV6-2/TRBV6-3

CDR3 protein: ASSLVGGQGARQY
V gene: TRBV5-6

CDR3 protein: ASSLDRSGQY
V gene: TRBV7-9

CDR3 protein: AISVSLGAYNSPLH
V gene: TRBV10-3

CDR3 protein: ASKILSTGNTEAF
V gene: TRBV5-1

CDR3 protein: ASSYSVHNNGYT
V gene: TRBV6-5

CDR3 protein: ASTYFRDTEAF
V gene: TRBV6-6

CDR3 protein: ASTTGTGKDTQY
V gene: TRBV9

CDR3 protein: ASSVGRSNSPLH
V gene: TRBV9